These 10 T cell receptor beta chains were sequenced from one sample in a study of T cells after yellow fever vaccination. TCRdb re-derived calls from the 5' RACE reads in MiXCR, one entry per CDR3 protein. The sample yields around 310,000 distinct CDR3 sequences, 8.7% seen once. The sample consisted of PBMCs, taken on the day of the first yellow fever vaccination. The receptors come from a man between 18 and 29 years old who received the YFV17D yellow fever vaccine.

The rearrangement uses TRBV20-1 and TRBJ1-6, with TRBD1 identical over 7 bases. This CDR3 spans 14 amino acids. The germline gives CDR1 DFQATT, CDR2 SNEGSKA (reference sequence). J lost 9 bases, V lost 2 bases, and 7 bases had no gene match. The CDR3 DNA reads TGCAGTGCTAGAAAGGGGGCTAAGAGTTCACCCCTCCACTTT. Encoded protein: CSARKGAKSSPLHF.

The DNA of the CDR3 is TGCGCCAGCAGCCAAGCTGGTAGCAGGTACGAGCAGTACTTC. It encodes CASSQAGSRYEQYF. J is TRBJ2-7 and V is TRBV4-3; D is undetermined. The CDR3 sequence is 14 residues long. Trimming took 1 base from V and 4 from J, leaving 11 bases between them. CDR1 and CDR2 (germline): LGHNA, YSLEER.

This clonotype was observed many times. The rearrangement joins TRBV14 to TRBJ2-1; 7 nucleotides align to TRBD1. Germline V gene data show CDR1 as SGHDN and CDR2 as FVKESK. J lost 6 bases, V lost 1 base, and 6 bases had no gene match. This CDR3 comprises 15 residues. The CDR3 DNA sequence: TGTGCCAGCAGCCAAGTGGCGACAGGGAGCAATGAGCAGTTCTTC. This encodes CASSQVATGSNEQFF.

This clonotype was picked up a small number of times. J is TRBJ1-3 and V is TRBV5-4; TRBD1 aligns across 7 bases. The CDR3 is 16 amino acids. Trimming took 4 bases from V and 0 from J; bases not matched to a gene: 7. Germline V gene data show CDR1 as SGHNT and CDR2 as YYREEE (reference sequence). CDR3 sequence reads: CASSPGQTRSGNTIYF. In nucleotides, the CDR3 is TGTGCCAGCAGCCCGGGACAGACACGCTCTGGAAACACCATATATTTT.

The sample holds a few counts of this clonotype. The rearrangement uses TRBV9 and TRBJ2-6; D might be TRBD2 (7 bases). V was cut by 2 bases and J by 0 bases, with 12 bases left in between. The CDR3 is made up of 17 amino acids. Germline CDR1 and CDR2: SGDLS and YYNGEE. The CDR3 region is CASSVSAGASGANVLTF. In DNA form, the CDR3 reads TGTGCCAGCAGCGTCTCGGCGGGGGCCTCTGGGGCCAACGTCCTGACTTTC. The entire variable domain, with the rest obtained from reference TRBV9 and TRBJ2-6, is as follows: DSGVTQTPKHLITATGQRVTLRCSPRSGDLSVYWYQQSLDQGLQFLIQYYNGEERAKGNILERFSAQQFPDLHSELNLSSLELGDSALYFCASSVSAGASGANVLTFGAGSRLTVL.

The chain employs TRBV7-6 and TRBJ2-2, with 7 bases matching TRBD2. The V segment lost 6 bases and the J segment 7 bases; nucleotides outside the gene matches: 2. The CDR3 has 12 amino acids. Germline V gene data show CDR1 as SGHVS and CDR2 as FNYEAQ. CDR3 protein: CASRGEGGELFF. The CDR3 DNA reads TGTGCCAGCAGAGGGGAGGGCGGGGAGCTGTTTTTT.

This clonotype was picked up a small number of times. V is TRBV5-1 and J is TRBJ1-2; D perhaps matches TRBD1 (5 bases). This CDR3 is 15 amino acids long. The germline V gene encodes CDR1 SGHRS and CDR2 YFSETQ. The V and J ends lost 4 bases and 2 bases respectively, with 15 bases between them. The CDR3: CASSPLGRDNYGYTF. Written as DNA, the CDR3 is TGCGCCAGCAGCCCACTGGGACGGGACAACTATGGCTACACCTTC. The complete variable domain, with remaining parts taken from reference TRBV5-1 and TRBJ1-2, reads KAGVTQTPRYLIKTRGQQVTLSCSPISGHRSVSWYQQTPGQGLQFLFEYFSETQRNKGNFPGRFSGRQFSNSRSEMNVSTLELGDSALYLCASSPLGRDNYGYTFGSGTRLTVV.

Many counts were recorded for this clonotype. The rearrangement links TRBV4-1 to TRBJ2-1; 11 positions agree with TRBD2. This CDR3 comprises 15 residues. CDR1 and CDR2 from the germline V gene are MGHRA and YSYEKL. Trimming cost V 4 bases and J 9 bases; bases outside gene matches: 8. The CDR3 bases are TGCGCCAGCAGCCTATCAATAGCGGGGGGGATTGAGCAGTTCTTC. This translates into CASSLSIAGGIEQFF.

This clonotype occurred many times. CDR3 sequence reads: CASSWTGGSNTEAFF. DNA of the CDR3: TGCGCCAGCAGCTGGACAGGGGGATCGAACACTGAAGCTTTCTTT. The genes are TRBV5-1 and TRBJ1-1, with 10 bases identical to TRBD1. The junction had 3 bases not matched to a gene; V was cut back by 3 bases and J by 1 base. CDR3 length: 15 residues. CDR1 is SGHRS and CDR2 is YFSETQ in the germline V gene.

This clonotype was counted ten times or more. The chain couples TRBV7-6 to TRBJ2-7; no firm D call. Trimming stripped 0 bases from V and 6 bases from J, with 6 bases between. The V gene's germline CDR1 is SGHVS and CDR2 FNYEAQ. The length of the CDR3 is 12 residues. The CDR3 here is CASSLAESEQYF. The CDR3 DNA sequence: TGTGCCAGCAGCTTAGCGGAAAGCGAGCAGTACTTC.